The 28 T cell receptor beta chains below were found in one sample sequenced in a study of cytomegalovirus exposure and HLA in healthy donors. PCR amplification relied on 60 Vbeta primers (plus 13 Jbeta primers). The table came from immunoSEQ multiplex PCR; TCRdb's copy has only in-frame clones and leaves some out. The sample has 100,000 to 150,000 clones; about two thirds are singletons. Specimen: PBMCs. All receptors come from a man younger than 40 in good health and CMV-seronegative.

The chain recombines TRBV19 with TRBJ1-5; TRBD1 might be the D (6 bases). From germline, CDR1 is LNHDA and CDR2 SQIVND (reference sequence). The CDR3 consists of 15 residues. Trimming stripped 2 bases from V and 11 bases from J, with 19 bases between. CDR3 amino acids: CASSILSTGNRAQHF. For the CDR3, the DNA is TGTGCCAGTAGTATACTTTCAACAGGGAATAGGGCCCAGCATTTT.

In this sample, this clone turned up once. The rearrangement links TRBV25-1 to TRBJ2-1; TRBD2 agrees at 10 bases. Germline CDR1 MGHDK, CDR2 SYGVNS. The CDR3 covers 15 residues. The V and J ends lost 7 bases and 8 bases, in that order; junction bases with no gene match: 11. CDR3 nucleotides: TGTGCCAGCACCGGCGGAGCGGGGGGGCCGTATGAGCAGTTCTTC. Its protein is CASTGGAGGPYEQFF.

The chain recombines TRBV4-1 with TRBJ2-3; TRBD2 matches 8 bases. Germline values: CDR1 MGHRA, CDR2 YSYEKL. After removal of 0 bases from V and 6 bases from J, the junction contained 5 bases not matched to a gene. This CDR3 comprises 15 residues. The CDR3 loop is CASSQDGGGLDTQYF. CDR3 nucleotide sequence: TGCGCCAGCAGCCAAGATGGCGGGGGGCTGGATACGCAGTATTTT.

The chain is built from TRBV4-2 and TRBJ2-7, with 7 bases lining up with TRBD1. The CDR3 loop spans 13 amino acids. V lost 8 bases, J lost 2 bases, and 6 bases stayed unmatched. Germline CDR1 reads LGHNA; CDR2 reads YNFKEQ. The CDR3 DNA sequence: TGTGCCAGCGAGGACAGGTTGACCTACGAGCAGTACTTC. It codes for CASEDRLTYEQYF.

The chain uses TRBV11-2 and TRBJ1-1; TRBD1 might be the D (5 bases). V was shortened by 5 bases and J by 7 bases, with 17 bases between the two germline ends. The CDR3 sequence is 14 residues long. The V gene's germline CDR1 is SGHAT and CDR2 FQNNGV. In nucleotides, the CDR3 is TGTGCCAGCAGCAAAGGGGCAGGGCGGGATGAAGCTTTCTTT. It yields the protein CASSKGAGRDEAFF.

The chain links TRBV30 to TRBJ2-5, with TRBD1 identical over 7 bases. The CDR3 runs 14 residues. Losses at the gene ends were 2 bases for V and 3 bases for J; bases not matched to a gene: 6. CDR1 is GTSNPN, CDR2 SVGIG, per germline (reference sequence). CDR3 amino acids: CAWSFMGQKETQYF. The CDR3 region has the DNA TGTGCCTGGAGTTTTATGGGACAGAAAGAGACCCAGTACTTC.

This clone has more than one count but fewer than ten. The V gene is TRBV9, the J gene TRBJ2-7; no clear D. Germline V gives CDR1 SGDLS, CDR2 YYNGEE. The CDR3 consists of 15 residues. V lost 0 bases and J 4 bases, leaving 14 bases between the germline ends. The CDR3: CASSVGPGGVYEQYF. The DNA for the CDR3 is TGTGCCAGCAGCGTAGGACCGGGTGGCGTTTACGAGCAGTACTTC.

Only one count was recorded for this clone. V gene TRBV11-2 combines with J gene TRBJ1-6; 7 bases map to TRBD1. The germline V gene has CDR1 SGHAT and CDR2 FQNNGV. The V segment lost 5 bases and the J segment 10 bases; nucleotides outside the gene matches: 14. The CDR3 runs 16 residues. In nucleotides, the CDR3 is TGTGCCAGCAGCATGAGTGCCGGGACAGTGTGGTCACCCCTCCACTTT. It yields the protein CASSMSAGTVWSPLHF.

The chain couples TRBV27 to TRBJ2-7; D perhaps matches TRBD1 (6 bases). This CDR3 is built from 14 residues. V was pared by 2 bases and J by 0 bases, with 8 bases between. The germline V gene has CDR1 MNHEY and CDR2 SMNVEV (reference sequence). The CDR3 loop is CASSLHRASYEQYF. CDR3 bases: TGTGCCAGCAGTTTACACAGGGCCTCCTACGAGCAGTACTTC.

V usage is TRBV1 and J usage is TRBJ2-2; the D call TRBD1 from the table was never checked on the DNA. TRBV1 is deemed a pseudogene. There are 15 residues in the CDR3. CDR3: CTSSNGQGWTGELFF. CDR3 DNA sequence: TGCACCAGCAGCAACGGACAGGGGTGGACCGGGGAGCTGTTTTTT.

The chain uses TRBV7-9 and TRBJ1-1; 11 positions agree with TRBD1. This CDR3 is 16 amino acids long. V trimming: 7 bases; J trimming: 4 bases; junction bases outside the gene matches: 11. Germline CDR1 SEHNR, CDR2 FQNEAQ (reference sequence). CDR3 sequence reads: CASTRGGTGGSTEAFF. The CDR3 DNA reads TGTGCCAGCACTCGAGGGGGGACAGGGGGTAGCACTGAAGCTTTCTTT.

In this sample, this clone turned up a few times. The J gene is TRBJ1-2, the V gene TRBV15; D may be TRBD1 (5 bases). The CDR3 has 14 residues. Germline-derived CDR1 and CDR2 are LNHNV and YYDKDF (reference sequence). Trimming cost V 1 base and J 3 bases, with 9 bases left between them. The CDR3 bases are TGTGCCACCAGCAGAGTCGGGGGTGACTATGGCTACACCTTC. This codes for CATSRVGGDYGYTF.

This chain connects TRBV4-3 to TRBJ2-5; TRBD1 agrees at 8 bases. The CDR3 is made up of 15 amino acids. Germline V gene data show CDR1 as LGHNA and CDR2 as YSLEER. Unmatched junction bases numbered 1, after V lost 1 base and J lost 0 bases. CDR3 in amino acids: CASSQGTGYQETQYF. The CDR3 nucleotides read TGCGCCAGCAGCCAAGGGACAGGGTACCAAGAGACCCAGTACTTC.

The chain employs TRBV10-2 and TRBJ2-3, with TRBD2 matching 9 bases. The CDR3 is 14 residues long. V dropped 0 bases and J dropped 5; count of bases not matched to a gene: 0. CDR1 WSHSY and CDR2 SAAADI come from the germline V gene. The DNA for the CDR3 is TGCGCCAGCAGTGAGTCTAGCGGGGGAGATACGCAGTATTTT. The encoded protein is CASSESSGGDTQYF.

In DNA, the CDR3 is TGTGCCAGCAGCGCGGGACTTGGGTCTGAAGCTTTCTTT. Its translation is CASSAGLGSEAFF. V usage is TRBV5-5 and J usage is TRBJ1-1; D perhaps matches TRBD1 (5 bases). The CDR3 has 13 residues. V shed 4 bases and J shed 6 bases, with 13 bases lying between them. CDR1 is SGHKS and CDR2 is YYEKEE in the germline V gene (reference sequence).

This clone appeared once. CDR3 in amino acids: CASSRDRNQPQHF. In DNA, the CDR3 is TGTGCCAGCAGCCGGGACAGGAATCAGCCCCAGCATTTT. The chain employs TRBV27 and TRBJ1-5, with 8 positions matching TRBD1. V gave up 6 bases and J gave up 4 bases; unmatched junction bases: 2. From germline, CDR1 is MNHEY and CDR2 SMNVEV (reference sequence). The CDR3 consists of 13 residues.

The V call is TRBV18, the J call TRBJ1-3; possible D gene TRBD1, 5 bases. The CDR3 spans 16 residues. The V gene's germline CDR1 is KGHSH and CDR2 LQKENI. V gave up 4 bases and J gave up 8 bases, with 21 bases separating them. The CDR3 is CASSRRDLFTGDTIYF. The CDR3 region has the DNA TGTGCCAGCTCACGACGGGACCTCTTCACGGGGGACACCATATATTTT.

This chain connects TRBV9 to TRBJ2-5; no definite D call. Trimming pared 0 bases from V and 4 bases from J, leaving 10 bases between. This CDR3 comprises 14 residues. Germline V CDR1 and CDR2: SGDLS, YYNGEE. The CDR3: CASSVARSSETQYF. The DNA for the CDR3 is TGTGCCAGCAGCGTAGCCCGGTCCTCAGAGACCCAGTACTTC.

The V call is TRBV19, the J call TRBJ2-3; no definite D call. Trimming took off 5 bases at V and 5 bases at J, with 8 bases between the two ends. The CDR3 sequence is 12 residues long. In germline, CDR1 is LNHDA, CDR2 SQIVND (reference sequence). CDR3 DNA sequence: TGTGCCAGTAGTTACTCTGGAGATACGCAGTATTTT. The encoded protein is CASSYSGDTQYF.

V and J are TRBV7-8 and TRBJ2-3; perhaps TRBD2 as D (6 bases). Trimming took off 1 base at V and 4 bases at J, with 6 bases between the two ends. CDR1 and CDR2 from the germline V gene are SGHVS and FQNEAQ. CDR3 length: 13 residues. The CDR3 loop is CASSLGGADTQYF. DNA of the CDR3: TGTGCCAGCAGCTTAGGGGGGGCAGATACGCAGTATTTT.

The chain carries TRBV9 and TRBJ2-3, with 11 nucleotides matching TRBD2. J gave up 2 bases and V 3 bases, and 14 bases lay outside the gene matches. Germline CDR1 SGDLS, CDR2 YYNGEE. The length of the CDR3 is 19 residues. The chain's CDR3 is CASSAPGLAGGAYTDTQYF. The CDR3, as DNA: TGTGCCAGCAGCGCCCCCGGGCTAGCGGGGGGTGCGTACACAGATACGCAGTATTTT. The complete variable domain, with remaining parts taken from reference TRBV9 and TRBJ2-3, reads DSGVTQTPKHLITATGQRVTLRCSPRSGDLSVYWYQQSLDQGLQFLIQYYNGEERAKGNILERFSAQQFPDLHSELNLSSLELGDSALYFCASSAPGLAGGAYTDTQYFGPGTRLTVL.

The chain combines TRBV25-1 with TRBJ1-2; no definite D call. Germline V gene lookup returns CDR1 MGHDK and CDR2 SYGVNS. This CDR3 spans 13 amino acids. The germline V and J ends were trimmed by 6 bases and 0 bases, with 8 bases remaining between them. The CDR3 loop is CASSHPTNYGYTF. CDR3 bases: TGTGCCAGCAGCCATCCTACTAACTATGGCTACACCTTC.

This clone was picked up a small number of times. The chain uses TRBV6-5 and TRBJ1-2, with TRBD1 matching over 7 bases. V lost 0 bases, J lost 8 bases, and 9 bases stayed unmatched. From germline, CDR1 is MNHEY and CDR2 SVGAGI. CDR3 size: 15 residues. The CDR3 DNA sequence: TGTGCCAGCAGTTACTCGGATCAGGGGGTCGGGGGCTACACCTTC. Protein product: CASSYSDQGVGGYTF.

The chain employs TRBV5-1 and TRBJ2-7; no firm D call. This CDR3 comprises 13 residues. Trimming cost V 0 bases and J 2 bases, with 6 bases left between them. Germline V gives CDR1 SGHRS, CDR2 YFSETQ. The CDR3 coding sequence is TGCGCCAGCAGCTTGGAACGGGCCTACGAGCAGTACTTC. This sequence encodes CASSLERAYEQYF.

The chain employs TRBV11-2 and TRBJ2-7; D gene uncertain. CDR3 length equals 14 residues. V was shortened by 3 bases and J by 0 bases, with 9 bases between the two germline ends. Germline values: CDR1 SGHAT, CDR2 FQNNGV. In DNA, the CDR3 is TGTGCCAGCAGCTTTTTGTTAAACTCCTACGAGCAGTACTTC. Its translation is CASSFLLNSYEQYF. The complete variable domain, with remaining parts taken from reference TRBV11-2 and TRBJ2-7, reads EAGVAQSPRYKIIEKRQSVAFWCNPISGHATLYWYQQILGQGPKLLIQFQNNGVVDDSQLPKDRFSAERLKGVDSTLKIQPAKLEDSAVYLCASSFLLNSYEQYFGPGTRLTVT.

The gene calls are TRBV2 and TRBJ2-3, with TRBD2 identical over 12 bases. Trimming took 8 bases from V and 0 from J; bases not matched to a gene: 0. The CDR3 contains 14 residues. Germline CDR1 SNHLY, CDR2 FYNNEI. Here the CDR3 reads CASLAGGSTDTQYF. The CDR3, as DNA: TGTGCCAGCCTAGCGGGGGGGAGCACAGATACGCAGTATTTT.

This clone has a single count. The rearrangement links TRBV7-2 to TRBJ2-1, with D perhaps matching TRBD1 (6 bases). Per germline, CDR1 SGHTA and CDR2 FQGNSA. The V gene lost 3 bases and the J gene lost 5 bases, with 23 bases spanning the gap. CDR3 length: 18 residues. The CDR3 is CASSFAPVGTGTHNEQFF. DNA for the CDR3: TGTGCCAGCAGCTTCGCACCTGTGGGAACAGGGACCCACAATGAGCAGTTCTTC.

This clone has only one observation. The V call is TRBV4-2, the J call TRBJ2-7; 12 bases fit TRBD2. The ends lost 2 bases at V and 2 bases at J; junction bases unmatched: 4. The germline CDR1 and CDR2 sequences are LGHNA and YNFKEQ. This CDR3 has 16 amino acids. The CDR3 here is CASSQPTSGGTYEQYF. The CDR3 DNA reads as TGTGCCAGCAGCCAACCCACTAGCGGGGGGACCTACGAGCAGTACTTC.